Below, 11 T cell receptor beta chains from the same sample are listed, as sequenced in a study of T cell changes during pregnancy in multiple sclerosis. Clones were sequenced by immunoSEQ multiplex PCR, and TCRdb holds only the in-frame ones, with some missing. The data show around 39,000 clones, approximately 92% seen once. Sequencing was carried out using PBMCs (not recorded whether the cells were cultured). These receptors came from a female donor with multiple sclerosis, enrolled in a pregnancy study.

The J gene is TRBJ2-1, the V gene TRBV18; D gene ambiguous. V was cut by 3 bases and J by 4 bases, with 10 bases left in between. Germline assignment: CDR1 KGHSH and CDR2 LQKENI. This CDR3 contains 14 residues. The CDR3 DNA reads TGTGCCAGCTCACCCGGCCCCGCATACAATGAGCAGTTCTTC. Translating it yields CASSPGPAYNEQFF.

The count of this clone is one. This chain joins TRBV27 and TRBJ2-1; the match to TRBD2 covers 9 bases. Germline lookup yields CDR1 MNHEY and CDR2 SMNVEV (reference sequence). The CDR3 length is 15 residues. Losses at the gene ends were 6 bases for V and 1 base for J; bases not matched to a gene: 4. The CDR3 coding sequence is TGTGCCAGCAGAATTAGCGGGAGTTCCTACAATGAGCAGTTCTTC. Protein product: CASRISGSSYNEQFF.

This clone was observed once. The chain employs TRBV5-5 and TRBJ2-2; D uncertain. There are 14 residues in the CDR3. Per the germline V gene, CDR1 is SGHKS and CDR2 is YYEKEE (reference sequence). Trimming removed 4 bases from V and 4 bases from J, with 11 bases in between. CDR3 DNA sequence: TGTGCCAGCAGCCTCGAATACTTCACCGGGGAGCTGTTTTTT. It yields the protein CASSLEYFTGELFF.

The chain uses TRBV29-1 and TRBJ2-1; TRBD2 matches 12 bases. The junction had 4 bases not matched to a gene; V was cut back by 1 base and J by 9 bases. The CDR3 loop spans 14 amino acids. Germline CDR1 and CDR2: SQVTM and ANQGSEA. The CDR3 spells CSVEGLAGGIEQFF. DNA of the CDR3: TGCAGCGTTGAAGGGCTAGCGGGAGGGATTGAGCAGTTCTTC.

The chain joins TRBV5-1 to TRBJ1-3; D is unclear. CDR3 length: 16 amino acids. Deletions cut 1 base from V and 0 bases from J, with 11 bases between. Germline CDR1 reads SGHRS; CDR2 reads YFSETQ. The CDR3 DNA is TGCGCCAGCAGCTTGTTACCAGGAGGCTCTGGAAACACCATATATTTT. It yields the protein CASSLLPGGSGNTIYF.

The V gene is TRBV19, the J gene TRBJ1-5; D may be TRBD1 (5 bases). V lost 6 bases and J 2 bases, leaving 17 bases between the germline ends. The germline V gene has CDR1 LNHDA and CDR2 SQIVND (reference sequence). The CDR3 consists of 16 residues. The CDR3 loop reads CASRWGEERGNQPQHF. CDR3 in DNA: TGTGCCAGTAGATGGGGGGAGGAGAGAGGCAATCAGCCCCAGCATTTT.

J is TRBJ2-6 and V is TRBV28, with D tentatively TRBD1 (6 bases). In germline, CDR1 is MDHEN, CDR2 SYDVKM. The CDR3 is made up of 19 amino acids. V gave up 5 bases and J gave up 4 bases, with 24 bases separating them. CDR3 residues: CASSPSQGTYTSGANVLTF. Here the CDR3 DNA reads TGTGCCAGCAGTCCGAGTCAGGGGACCTATACCTCAGGGGCCAACGTCCTGACTTTC.

Here the CDR3 reads CASSLDGATDTQYF. The DNA of the CDR3 is TGTGCCAGCAGCTTGGACGGGGCTACAGATACGCAGTATTTT. The rearrangement joins TRBV5-5 to TRBJ2-3, with D perhaps being TRBD1 or TRBD2 (5 bases each). The CDR3 length is 14 residues. V dropped 0 bases and J dropped 3 bases, with 8 bases sitting between them. Germline assignment: CDR1 SGHKS and CDR2 YYEKEE (reference sequence).

V and J are TRBV6-5 and TRBJ2-1, with 13 bases matching TRBD2. The germline V gene encodes CDR1 MNHEY and CDR2 SVGAGI. Trimming at V came to 4 bases and at J to 9 bases, leaving 6 bases not matched to a gene. This CDR3 contains 15 residues. The CDR3 reads CASSLGLAGEGEQFF. CDR3 coding DNA: TGTGCCAGCAGTTTAGGACTAGCGGGAGAGGGTGAGCAGTTCTTC.

The chain uses TRBV7-9 and TRBJ2-2; the match to TRBD1 covers 8 bases. Germline CDR1 reads SEHNR; CDR2 reads FQNEAQ (reference sequence). Unmatched junction bases numbered 2, after V lost 4 bases and J lost 4 bases. The CDR3 runs 14 residues. CDR3 amino acids: CASSWTGTTGELFF. The CDR3, as DNA: TGTGCCAGCAGCTGGACAGGGACCACCGGGGAGCTGTTTTTT.

V and J are TRBV28 and TRBJ1-2; D is undetermined. Deletions cut 2 bases from V and 3 bases from J, with 10 bases between. The CDR3 sequence is 14 residues long. Per the germline V gene, CDR1 is MDHEN and CDR2 is SYDVKM. The CDR3 spells CASSLVGPDYGYTF. CDR3 bases: TGTGCCAGCAGTTTAGTAGGGCCCGACTATGGCTACACCTTC.